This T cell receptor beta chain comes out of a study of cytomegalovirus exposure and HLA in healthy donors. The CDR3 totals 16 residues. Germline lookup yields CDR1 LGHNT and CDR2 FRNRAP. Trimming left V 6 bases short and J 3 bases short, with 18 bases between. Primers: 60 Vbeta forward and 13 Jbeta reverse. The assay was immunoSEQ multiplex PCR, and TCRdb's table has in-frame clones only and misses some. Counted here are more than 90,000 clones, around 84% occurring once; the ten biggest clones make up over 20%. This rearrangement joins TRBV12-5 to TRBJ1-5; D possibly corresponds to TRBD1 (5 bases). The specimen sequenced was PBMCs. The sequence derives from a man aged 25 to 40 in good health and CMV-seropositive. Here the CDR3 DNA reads TGTGCTAGTGGCTGGGTGGGGGGGGTAGACAATCAGCCCCAGCATTTT. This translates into CASGWVGGVDNQPQHF.